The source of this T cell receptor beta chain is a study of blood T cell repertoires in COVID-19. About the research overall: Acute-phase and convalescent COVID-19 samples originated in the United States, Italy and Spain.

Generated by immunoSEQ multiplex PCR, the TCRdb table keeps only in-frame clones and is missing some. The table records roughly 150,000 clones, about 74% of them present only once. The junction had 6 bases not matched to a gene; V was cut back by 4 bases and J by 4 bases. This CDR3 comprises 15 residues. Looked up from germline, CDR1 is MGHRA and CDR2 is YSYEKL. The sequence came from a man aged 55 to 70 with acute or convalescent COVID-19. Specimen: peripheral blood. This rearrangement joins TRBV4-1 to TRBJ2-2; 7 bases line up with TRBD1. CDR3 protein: CASSPRQGPTGELFF. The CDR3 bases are TGCGCCAGCAGCCCCAGACAGGGACCCACCGGGGAGCTGTTTTTT.